These T cell receptor beta chains were read from a single sample in a study of T cells in Graves' hyperthyroidism and ophthalmopathy. TCRdb fed the multiplex PCR reads into MiXCR, producing one record per CDR3 protein. The sample yields approximately 380,000 distinct CDR3 sequences, about 14% seen once. Sequenced input: blood. Every receptor here comes from a man aged 50-59 years with Graves' ophthalmopathy. CDR3s include the opening cysteine and the closing phenylalanine or tryptophan. D genes are given only for firm matches. Clone size, where shown, is once, few, many, or a class for clones that have expanded.

abundance	d_gene	v_gene	j_gene	CDR3aa	CDR3nt
-	TRBD2	TRBV7-6	TRBJ2-2	CASSLVPSARQRGEGGTGELFF	TGTGCCAGCAGCTTAGTTCCATCCGCTCGGCAACGCGGGGAGGGTGGCACCGGGGAGCTGTTTTTT
many	-	TRBV10-3	TRBJ1-2	CAIWDGNYGYTF	TGTGCCATCTGGGACGGGAACTATGGCTACACCTTC
few	TRBD1	TRBV5-8	TRBJ1-6	CASSSMPGQGNSPLHF	TGTGCCAGCAGCTCAATGCCGGGACAGGGAAATTCACCCCTCCACTTT
many	-	TRBV6-1	TRBJ2-7	CASSEAGSYEQYF	TGTGCCAGCAGTGAGGCCGGGTCCTACGAGCAGTACTTC
few	TRBD2	TRBV5-1	TRBJ2-7	CASSWGGTNLFNEQYF	TGCGCCAGCAGCTGGGGGGGGACCAACCTTTTTAATGAGCAGTACTTC
many	-	TRBV20-1	TRBJ2-1	CSARNFPSSYNEQFF	TGCAGTGCTAGGAACTTCCCCAGCTCCTACAATGAGCAGTTCTTC
few	TRBD2	TRBV11-1	TRBJ2-1	CASSPGLAGDAYNEQFF	TGTGCCAGCAGTCCCGGACTAGCGGGAGATGCCTACAATGAGCAGTTCTTC
many	-	TRBV11-3	TRBJ2-7	CASSLQGHRFYEQYF	TGTGCCAGCAGCTTACAAGGACACCGCTTTTACGAGCAGTACTTC
few	-	TRBV10-1	TRBJ1-4	CASSDGGNVEKLFF	TGCGCCAGCAGTGACGGCGGAAATGTGGAAAAACTGTTTTTT
many	-	TRBV6-1	TRBJ2-2	CASSEALGGGRSGELFF	TGTGCCAGCAGTGAAGCGCTCGGGGGCGGGCGATCCGGGGAGCTGTTTTTT
many	-	TRBV7-8	TRBJ1-5	CASSLDGWAQPQHF	TGTGCCAGCAGCTTAGATGGGTGGGCTCAGCCCCAGCATTTT
many	TRBD1	TRBV5-6	TRBJ2-2	CASSRQGPRELFF	TGTGCCAGCAGCCGACAGGGTCCCCGGGAGCTGTTTTTT
-	TRBD2	TRBV7-2	TRBJ2-1	CASSWGLSGRAGAYNEQFF	TGTGCCAGCAGCTGGGGACTAAGCGGGAGGGCCGGGGCTTACAATGAGCAGTTCTTC
few	-	TRBV20-1	TRBJ1-1	CSAPPDGSVNTEAFF	TGCAGTGCTCCTCCGGACGGCTCGGTGAACACTGAAGCTTTCTTT
-	-	TRBV18	TRBJ1-2	CASSPTAGTGYGYTF	TGTGCCAGCTCACCCACGGCCGGGACGGGCTATGGCTACACCTTC
many	-	TRBV6-2/TRBV6-3	TRBJ1-1	CASSGPPSVRAMNTEAFF	TGTGCCAGCAGTGGCCCTCCGTCCGTCCGGGCCATGAACACTGAAGCTTTCTTT
-	TRBD2	TRBV11-2	TRBJ2-7	CASSFAGVSYEQYF	TGTGCCAGCAGTTTCGCGGGGGTTTCCTACGAGCAGTACTTC
few	-	TRBV10-3	TRBJ1-2	CAISESAAGSYTF	TGTGCCATCAGTGAGTCAGCAGCGGGAAGCTACACCTTC
many	TRBD2	TRBV5-1	TRBJ2-2	CASSLRTSGRSSGELFF	TGCGCCAGCAGCCTACGGACTAGCGGGAGATCATCCGGGGAGCTGTTTTTT
-	-	TRBV29-1	TRBJ2-4	CSVTDTGGAKNIQYF	TGCAGCGTAACCGACACCGGGGGAGCCAAAAACATTCAGTACTTC
-	-	TRBV12-3/TRBV12-4	TRBJ2-1	CASTTGRRYNEQFF	TGTGCCAGCACAACAGGGAGGCGGTACAATGAGCAGTTCTTC
many	-	TRBV12-3/TRBV12-4	TRBJ1-6	CASSVDGGLGPLHF	TGTGCCAGCAGTGTGGACGGCGGCTTAGGGCCCCTCCACTTT
few	-	TRBV5-1	TRBJ1-4	CASSLGNSISEKLFF	TGCGCCAGCAGCTTAGGGAACTCTATATCCGAAAAACTGTTTTTT
-	-	TRBV6-1	TRBJ2-1	CASTTRDFSSYNEQFF	TGTGCCAGCACCACACGTGATTTTAGCTCCTACAATGAGCAGTTCTTC
few	TRBD2	TRBV11-3	TRBJ2-5	CASSLMGGTQETQYF	TGTGCCAGCAGCTTAATGGGAGGGACCCAAGAGACCCAGTACTTC
-	-	TRBV2	TRBJ2-5	CASSYSRGPHREEETQYF	TGTGCCAGCAGTTACTCGAGAGGACCGCACAGGGAGGAAGAGACCCAGTACTTC
few	-	TRBV6-5	TRBJ2-3	CASSYGVTVRSTDTQYF	TGTGCCAGCAGTTACGGAGTGACAGTCAGGAGCACAGATACGCAGTATTTT
many	TRBD2	TRBV28	TRBJ2-1	CASRQPGLAGGREQFF	TGTGCCAGCAGGCAACCGGGACTAGCGGGAGGTCGTGAGCAGTTCTTC